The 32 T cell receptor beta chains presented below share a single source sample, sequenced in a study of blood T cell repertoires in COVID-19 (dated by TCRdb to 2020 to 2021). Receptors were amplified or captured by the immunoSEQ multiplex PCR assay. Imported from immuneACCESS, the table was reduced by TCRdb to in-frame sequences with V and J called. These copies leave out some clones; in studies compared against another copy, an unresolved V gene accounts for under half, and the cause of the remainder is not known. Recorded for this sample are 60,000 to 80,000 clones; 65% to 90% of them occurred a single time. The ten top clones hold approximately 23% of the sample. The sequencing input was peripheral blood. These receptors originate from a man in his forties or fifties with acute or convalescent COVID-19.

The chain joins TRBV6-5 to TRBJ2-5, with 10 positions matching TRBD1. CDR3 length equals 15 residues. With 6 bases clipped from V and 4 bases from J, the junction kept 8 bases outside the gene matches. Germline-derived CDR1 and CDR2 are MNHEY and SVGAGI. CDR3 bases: TGTGCCAGCAGCCAGAGGACAGGGGGTTCAGAGACCCAGTACTTC. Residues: CASSQRTGGSETQYF.

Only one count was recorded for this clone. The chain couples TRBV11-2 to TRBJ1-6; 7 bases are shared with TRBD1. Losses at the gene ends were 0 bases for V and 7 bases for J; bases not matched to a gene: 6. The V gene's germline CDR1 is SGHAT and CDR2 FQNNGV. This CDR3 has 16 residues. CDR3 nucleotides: TGTGCCAGCAGCTTAGATTGGACAGGATCGAATTCACCCCTCCACTTT. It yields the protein CASSLDWTGSNSPLHF.

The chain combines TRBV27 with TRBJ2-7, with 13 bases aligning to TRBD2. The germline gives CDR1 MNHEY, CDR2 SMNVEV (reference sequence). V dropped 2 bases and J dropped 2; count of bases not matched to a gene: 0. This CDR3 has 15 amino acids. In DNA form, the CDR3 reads TGTGCCAGCAGTTTAGGACTAGCGGGGGCCTACGAGCAGTACTTC. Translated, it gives CASSLGLAGAYEQYF.

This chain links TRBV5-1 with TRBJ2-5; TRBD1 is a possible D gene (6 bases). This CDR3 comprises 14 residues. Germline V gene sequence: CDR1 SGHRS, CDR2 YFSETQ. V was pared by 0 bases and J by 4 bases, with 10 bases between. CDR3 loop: CASSLVGDIETQYF. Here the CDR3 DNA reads TGCGCCAGCAGCTTGGTGGGGGACATAGAGACCCAGTACTTC.

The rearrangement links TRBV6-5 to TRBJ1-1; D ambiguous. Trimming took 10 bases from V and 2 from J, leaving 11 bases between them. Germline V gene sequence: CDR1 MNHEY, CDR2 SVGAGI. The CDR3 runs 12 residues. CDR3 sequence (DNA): TGTGCCACCCCTGGGCGCAACACTGAAGCTTTCTTT. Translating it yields CATPGRNTEAFF.

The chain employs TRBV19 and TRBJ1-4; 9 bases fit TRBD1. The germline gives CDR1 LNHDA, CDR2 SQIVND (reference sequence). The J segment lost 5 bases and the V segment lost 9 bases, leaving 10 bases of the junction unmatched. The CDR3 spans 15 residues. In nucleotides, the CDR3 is TGTGCCAGCAGCCTGGGACAGGGCGAAAATGAAAAACTGTTTTTT. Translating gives CASSLGQGENEKLFF.

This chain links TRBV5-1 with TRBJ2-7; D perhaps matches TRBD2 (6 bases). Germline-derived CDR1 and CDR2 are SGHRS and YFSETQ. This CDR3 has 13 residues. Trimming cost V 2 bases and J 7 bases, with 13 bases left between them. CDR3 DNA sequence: TGCGCCAGCAGCTTACTTCTGGGGGGAGAGCAGTACGTC. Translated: CASSLLLGGEQYV.

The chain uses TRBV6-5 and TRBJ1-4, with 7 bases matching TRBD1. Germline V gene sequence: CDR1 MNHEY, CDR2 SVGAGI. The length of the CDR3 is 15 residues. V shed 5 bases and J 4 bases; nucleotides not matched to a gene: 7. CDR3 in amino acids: CASSLRGQLNEKLFF. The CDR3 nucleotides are TGTGCCAGCAGTCTTAGGGGGCAGCTTAATGAAAAACTGTTTTTT.

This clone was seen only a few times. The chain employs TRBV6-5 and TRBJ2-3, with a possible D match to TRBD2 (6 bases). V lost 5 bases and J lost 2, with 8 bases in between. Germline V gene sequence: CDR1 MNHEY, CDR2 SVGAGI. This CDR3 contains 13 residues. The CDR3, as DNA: TGTGCCAGCAGTCGGACTACCACAGATACGCAGTATTTT. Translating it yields CASSRTTTDTQYF.

CDR3 loop: CASSPTGGDTEAFF. As DNA, the CDR3 is TGTGCCAGCAGCCCAACGGGGGGGGACACTGAAGCTTTCTTT. The chain is built from TRBV9 and TRBJ1-1; a weak D match, TRBD1 (5 bases). V was shortened by 4 bases and J by 3 bases, with 13 bases between the two germline ends. The germline gives CDR1 SGDLS, CDR2 YYNGEE. The CDR3 contains 14 residues.

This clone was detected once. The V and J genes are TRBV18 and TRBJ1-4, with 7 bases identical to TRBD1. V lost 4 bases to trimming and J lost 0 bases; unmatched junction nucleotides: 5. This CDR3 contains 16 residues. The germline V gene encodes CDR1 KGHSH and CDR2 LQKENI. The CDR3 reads CASSRNGQATNEKLFF. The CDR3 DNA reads TGTGCCAGCTCACGGAACGGACAGGCAACTAATGAAAAACTGTTTTTT.

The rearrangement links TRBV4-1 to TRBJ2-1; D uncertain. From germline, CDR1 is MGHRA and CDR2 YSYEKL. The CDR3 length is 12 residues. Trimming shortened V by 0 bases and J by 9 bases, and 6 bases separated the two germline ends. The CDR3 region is CASSQDSGEQFF. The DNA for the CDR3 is TGCGCCAGCAGCCAAGATAGTGGTGAGCAGTTCTTC.

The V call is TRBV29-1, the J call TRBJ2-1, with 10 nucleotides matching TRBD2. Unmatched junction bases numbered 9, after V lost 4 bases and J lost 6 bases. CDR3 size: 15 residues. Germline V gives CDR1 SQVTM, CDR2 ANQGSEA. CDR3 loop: CSVAPLASGGNEQFF. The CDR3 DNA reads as TGCAGCGTTGCCCCGTTGGCTAGCGGGGGCAATGAGCAGTTCTTC.

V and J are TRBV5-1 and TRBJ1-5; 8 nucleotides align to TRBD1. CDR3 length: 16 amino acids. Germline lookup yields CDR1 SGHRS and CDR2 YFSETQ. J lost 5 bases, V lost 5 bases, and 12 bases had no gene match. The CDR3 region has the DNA TGCGCCAGCAGTTTCGAGCCAGGGGGCCTATATCAGCCCCAGCATTTT. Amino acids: CASSFEPGGLYQPQHF. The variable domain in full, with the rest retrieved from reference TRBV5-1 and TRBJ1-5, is KAGVTQTPRYLIKTRGQQVTLSCSPISGHRSVSWYQQTPGQGLQFLFEYFSETQRNKGNFPGRFSGRQFSNSRSEMNVSTLELGDSALYLCASSFEPGGLYQPQHFGDGTRLSIL.

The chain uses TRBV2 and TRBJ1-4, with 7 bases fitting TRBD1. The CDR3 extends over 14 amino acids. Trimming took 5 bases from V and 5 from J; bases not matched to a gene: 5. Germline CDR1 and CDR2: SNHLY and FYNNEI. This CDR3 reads CASSRQGRNEKLFF. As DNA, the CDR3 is TGTGCCAGCAGTAGACAGGGCCGAAATGAAAAACTGTTTTTT.

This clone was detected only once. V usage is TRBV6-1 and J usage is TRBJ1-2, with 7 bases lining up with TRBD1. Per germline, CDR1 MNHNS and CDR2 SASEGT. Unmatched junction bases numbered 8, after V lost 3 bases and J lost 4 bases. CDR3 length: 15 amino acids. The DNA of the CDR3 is TGTGCCAGCAGTGATTTACAGGGGAAATTCTATGGCTACACCTTC. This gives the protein CASSDLQGKFYGYTF.

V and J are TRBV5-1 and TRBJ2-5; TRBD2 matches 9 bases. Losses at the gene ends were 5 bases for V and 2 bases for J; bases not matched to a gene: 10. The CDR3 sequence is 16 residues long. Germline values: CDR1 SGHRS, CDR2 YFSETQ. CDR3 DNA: TGCGCCAGCAGTTACTTTAGGCGGGGGGGACAAGAGACCCAGTACTTC. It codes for CASSYFRRGGQETQYF.

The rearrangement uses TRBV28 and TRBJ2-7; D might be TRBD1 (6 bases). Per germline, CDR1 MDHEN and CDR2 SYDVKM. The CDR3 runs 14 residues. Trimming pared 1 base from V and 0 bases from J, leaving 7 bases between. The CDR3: CASSLSGDSYEQYF. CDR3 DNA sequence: TGTGCCAGCAGTTTATCAGGGGACTCCTACGAGCAGTACTTC.

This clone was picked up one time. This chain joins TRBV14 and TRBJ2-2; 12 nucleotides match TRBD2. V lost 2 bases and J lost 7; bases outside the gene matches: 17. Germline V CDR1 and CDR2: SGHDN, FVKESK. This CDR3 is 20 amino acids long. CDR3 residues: CASSQPPSGGASLDGGELFF. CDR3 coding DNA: TGTGCCAGCAGCCAACCTCCTAGCGGGGGGGCTTCGTTGGATGGCGGGGAGCTGTTTTTT.

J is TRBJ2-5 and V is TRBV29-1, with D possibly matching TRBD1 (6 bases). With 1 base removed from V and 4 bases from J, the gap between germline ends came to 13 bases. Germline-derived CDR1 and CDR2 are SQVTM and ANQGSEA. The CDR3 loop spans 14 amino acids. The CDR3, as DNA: TGCAGCGTTGAAGTTGGACAGATAGGAGAGACCCAGTACTTC. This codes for CSVEVGQIGETQYF.

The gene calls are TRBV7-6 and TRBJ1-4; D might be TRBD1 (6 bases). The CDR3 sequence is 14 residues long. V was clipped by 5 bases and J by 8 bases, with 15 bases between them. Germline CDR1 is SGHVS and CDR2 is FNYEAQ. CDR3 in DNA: TGTGCCAGCAGCCGTAACGGACAGTTAGAAAAACTGTTTTTT. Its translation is CASSRNGQLEKLFF. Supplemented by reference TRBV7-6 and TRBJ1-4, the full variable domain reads GAGVSQSPRYKVTKRGQDVALRCDPISGHVSLYWYRQALGQGPEFLTYFNYEAQQDKSGLPNDRFSAERPEGSISTLTIQRTEQRDSAMYRCASSRNGQLEKLFFGSGTQLSVL.

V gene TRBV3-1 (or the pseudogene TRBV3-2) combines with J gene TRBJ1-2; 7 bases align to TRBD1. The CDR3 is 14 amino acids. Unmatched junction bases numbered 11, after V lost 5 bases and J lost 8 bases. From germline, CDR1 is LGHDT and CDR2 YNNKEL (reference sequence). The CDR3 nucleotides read TGTGCCAGCAGCTCGACAGGGTCGACTCGGGGCTACACCTTC. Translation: CASSSTGSTRGYTF.

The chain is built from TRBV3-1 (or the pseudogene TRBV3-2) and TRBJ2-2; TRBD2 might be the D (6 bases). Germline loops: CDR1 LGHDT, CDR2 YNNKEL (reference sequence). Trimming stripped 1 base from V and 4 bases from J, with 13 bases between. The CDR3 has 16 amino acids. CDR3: CASSQGGAEGTGELFF. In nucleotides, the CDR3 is TGTGCCAGCAGCCAAGGCGGGGCCGAGGGCACCGGGGAGCTGTTTTTT.

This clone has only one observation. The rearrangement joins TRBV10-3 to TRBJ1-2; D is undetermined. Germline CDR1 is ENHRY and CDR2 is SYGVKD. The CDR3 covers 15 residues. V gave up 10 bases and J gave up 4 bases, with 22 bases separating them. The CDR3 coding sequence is TGTGCCACCAAACTACCAACAACGGATGCCTATGGCTACACCTTC. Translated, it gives CATKLPTTDAYGYTF.

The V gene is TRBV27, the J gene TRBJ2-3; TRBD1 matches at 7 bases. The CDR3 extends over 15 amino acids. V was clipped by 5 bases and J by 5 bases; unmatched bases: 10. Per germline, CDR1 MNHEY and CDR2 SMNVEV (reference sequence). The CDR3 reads CASSTDRETLDTQYF. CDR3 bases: TGTGCCAGCAGTACCGACAGGGAGACTTTAGATACGCAGTATTTT.

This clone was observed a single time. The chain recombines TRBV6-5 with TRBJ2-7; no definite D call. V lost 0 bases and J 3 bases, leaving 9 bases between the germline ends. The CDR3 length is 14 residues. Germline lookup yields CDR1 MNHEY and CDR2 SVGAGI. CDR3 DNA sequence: TGTGCCAGCAGTTACTCGGCAGATAACTACGAGCAGTACTTC. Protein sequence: CASSYSADNYEQYF.

The CDR3 DNA reads TGTGCCAGCAGCCCCTCCCCGGGAATCATCTACAATGAGCAGTTCTTC. Its translation is CASSPSPGIIYNEQFF. This rearrangement joins TRBV3-1 (or the pseudogene TRBV3-2) to TRBJ2-1; possibly TRBD2 for D (5 bases). Germline loops: CDR1 LGHDT, CDR2 YNNKEL (reference sequence). The CDR3 spans 16 residues. V gave up 4 bases and J gave up 3 bases, with 16 bases separating them.

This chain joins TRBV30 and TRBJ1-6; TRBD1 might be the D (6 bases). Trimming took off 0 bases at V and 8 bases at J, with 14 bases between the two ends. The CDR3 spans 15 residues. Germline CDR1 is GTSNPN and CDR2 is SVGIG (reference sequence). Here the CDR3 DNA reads TGTGCCTGGAGTGTACATCGGGGGGGCTATTCACCCCTCCACTTT. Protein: CAWSVHRGGYSPLHF.

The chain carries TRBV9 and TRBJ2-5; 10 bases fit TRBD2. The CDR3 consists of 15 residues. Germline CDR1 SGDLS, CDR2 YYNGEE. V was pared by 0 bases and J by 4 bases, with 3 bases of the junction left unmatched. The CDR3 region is CASSVGVAGGETQYF. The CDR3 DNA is TGTGCCAGCAGCGTAGGGGTAGCGGGGGGAGAGACCCAGTACTTC.

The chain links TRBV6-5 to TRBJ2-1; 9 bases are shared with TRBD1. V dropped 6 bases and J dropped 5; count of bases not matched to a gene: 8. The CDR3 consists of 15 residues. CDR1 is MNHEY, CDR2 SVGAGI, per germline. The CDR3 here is CASSLQGAGNNEQFF. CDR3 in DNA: TGTGCCAGCAGCCTACAGGGGGCGGGCAACAATGAGCAGTTCTTC.

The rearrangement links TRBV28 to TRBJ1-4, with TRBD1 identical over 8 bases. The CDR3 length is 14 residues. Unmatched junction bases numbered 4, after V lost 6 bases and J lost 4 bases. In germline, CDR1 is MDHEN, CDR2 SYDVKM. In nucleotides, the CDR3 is TGTGCCAGCAGCCAGGGGGCCGGTAATGAAAAACTGTTTTTT. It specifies CASSQGAGNEKLFF.

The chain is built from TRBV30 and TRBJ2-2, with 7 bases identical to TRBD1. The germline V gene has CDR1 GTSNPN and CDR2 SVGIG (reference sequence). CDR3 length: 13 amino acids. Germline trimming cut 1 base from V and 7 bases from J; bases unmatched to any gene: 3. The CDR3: CAWSETGIGELFF. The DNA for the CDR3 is TGTGCCTGGAGTGAGACAGGGATCGGGGAGCTGTTTTTT.